This is a list of T cell receptor beta chains from one sample in a study of blood T cell repertoires in COVID-19. Sequencing used immunoSEQ multiplex PCR; TCRdb keeps in-frame clones, though not all of them. The sample includes tens of thousands of clones, 79% of them seen just once. Sequencing was performed on peripheral blood. The receptor source for this set is a human donor in a cohort sampled during active COVID-19. Each CDR3 is given with its conserved first and last residue. A D gene is named only where the DNA matches it firmly. The listing skips clone size in some rows; elsewhere it reads once, few, many or a size class.

D,V,J,size,CDR3,DNA
NA,TRBV12-3/TRBV12-4,TRBJ1-6,once,CASRGQLNSPLHF,TGTGCCAGCAGAGGACAATTAAATTCACCCCTCCACTTT
NA,TRBV7-2,TRBJ2-5,NA,CASSFALQGGETQYF,TGTGCCAGCAGCTTTGCCTTACAGGGAGGGGAGACCCAGTACTTC
NA,TRBV9,TRBJ1-4,NA,CASSRTGAPGNEKLFF,TGTGCCAGCAGCAGAACAGGTGCGCCGGGTAATGAAAAACTGTTTTTT
TRBD1,TRBV7-3,TRBJ2-6,NA,CASSLPRTGGDSGANVLTF,TGTGCCAGCAGCTTACCTAGGACAGGGGGCGACTCTGGGGCCAACGTCCTGACTTTC
NA,TRBV20-1,TRBJ2-1,few,CSASVTRHNEQFF,TGCAGTGCTAGTGTGACTAGACACAATGAGCAGTTCTTC
TRBD1,TRBV6-2/TRBV6-3,TRBJ2-3,NA,CASSSPTGGRLDTQYF,TGTGCCAGCAGTTCCCCGACAGGGGGTCGGTTGGATACGCAGTATTTT
TRBD1,TRBV7-9,TRBJ1-5,NA,CASSFGRQGEDQPQHF,TGTGCCAGCAGCTTCGGTCGCCAGGGGGAAGATCAGCCCCAGCATTTT
TRBD1,TRBV4-3,TRBJ2-7,NA,CASSQEGTGRPYEQYF,TGCGCCAGCAGCCAAGAGGGGACAGGGCGGCCCTACGAGCAGTACTTC
NA,TRBV2,TRBJ2-5,NA,CASSEDLGYQETQYF,TGTGCCAGCAGTGAGGACTTGGGGTACCAAGAGACCCAGTACTTC
TRBD1,TRBV7-2,TRBJ1-2,once,CASSPTARGHGYTF,TGTGCCAGCAGCCCCACGGCCAGGGGGCATGGCTACACCTTC
NA,TRBV7-9,TRBJ2-7,NA,CASSLWFRDEQYF,TGTGCCAGCAGCTTATGGTTTCGCGACGAGCAGTACTTC
TRBD2,TRBV11-3,TRBJ2-1,NA,CASSLAASGSYNEQFF,TGTGCCAGCAGCTTAGCCGCTAGCGGGTCCTACAATGAGCAGTTCTTC
NA,TRBV4-3,TRBJ1-2,NA,CASSQYTGTAYGYTF,TGCGCCAGCAGCCAGTACACAGGGACGGCCTATGGCTACACCTTC
TRBD1,TRBV25-1,TRBJ1-2,few,CASRGTVYGYTF,TGTGCCAGCAGAGGGACAGTCTATGGCTACACCTTC
TRBD1,TRBV2,TRBJ1-2,NA,CASGGQGVTGYGYTF,TGTGCCAGCGGGGGACAGGGGGTGACGGGCTATGGCTACACCTTC
TRBD1,TRBV2,TRBJ2-3,NA,CASSGDRADTQYF,TGTGCCAGCAGTGGGGACAGGGCCGATACGCAGTATTTT
TRBD2,TRBV15,TRBJ2-7,NA,CATSRGTSGTLSYEQYF,TGTGCCACCAGCAGGGGGACTAGCGGGACCCTTTCCTACGAGCAGTACTTC
TRBD1,TRBV9,TRBJ2-1,NA,CASSKGTGGGNEQFF,TGTGCCAGCAGCAAGGGGACAGGGGGCGGGAATGAGCAGTTCTTC
TRBD1,TRBV19,TRBJ1-2,NA,CASREGAGGYTF,TGTGCCAGTCGAGAGGGGGCAGGTGGCTACACCTTC
TRBD1,TRBV6-6,TRBJ1-3,NA,CASISGGQGQWNTIYF,TGTGCCAGCATATCCGGGGGACAGGGACAGTGGAACACCATATATTTT
NA,TRBV6-5,TRBJ1-4,NA,CASSKDRGGEKLFF,TGTGCCAGCAGCAAGGACCGGGGAGGTGAAAAACTGTTTTTT
TRBD2,TRBV19,TRBJ2-1,few,CASSKRTSGGISSYNEQFF,TGTGCCAGTAGTAAACGGACTAGCGGGGGAATTAGCTCCTACAATGAGCAGTTCTTC
TRBD1,TRBV7-6,TRBJ2-7,NA,CASSPTTGAYEQYF,TGTGCCAGCAGCCCTACGACAGGGGCCTACGAGCAGTACTTC
NA,TRBV19,TRBJ1-4,NA,CASSIDPGYGGKLFF,TGTGCCAGTAGTATAGATCCCGGTTACGGGGGAAAACTGTTTTTT
TRBD2,TRBV15,TRBJ2-7,NA,CATSRAGGSWSRGYEQYF,TGTGCCACCAGCAGAGCTGGCGGGAGTTGGTCCCGGGGCTACGAGCAGTACTTC
NA,TRBV3-1/TRBV3-2,TRBJ2-6,NA,CASSQQIGGAQAGANVLTF,TGTGCCAGCAGCCAACAAATAGGGGGGGCTCAGGCTGGGGCCAACGTCCTGACTTTC
NA,TRBV25-1,TRBJ1-3,NA,CASSNGNTIYF,TGTGCCAGCAGTAACGGTAACACCATATATTTT
NA,TRBV5-6,TRBJ1-1,NA,CASSRQPGYTEAFF,TGTGCCAGCAGCCGCCAGCCGGGGTACACTGAAGCTTTCTTT
NA,TRBV7-3,TRBJ1-5,NA,CASSLKTGNQPQHF,TGTGCCAGCAGCTTAAAAACAGGGAATCAGCCCCAGCATTTT
TRBD1,TRBV3-1/TRBV3-2,TRBJ2-2,NA,CASSQESLGTGVYTGELFF,TGTGCCAGCAGCCAAGAATCTCTAGGGACAGGGGTTTATACCGGGGAGCTGTTTTTT
NA,TRBV11-1,TRBJ2-1,once,CASSLADLNNEQFF,TGTGCCAGCAGCTTAGCGGACTTAAACAATGAGCAGTTCTTC
TRBD2,TRBV6-5,TRBJ2-1,NA,CASSLGLAGSNEQFF,TGTGCCAGCAGCCTGGGACTAGCGGGCTCGAATGAGCAGTTCTTC
NA,TRBV2,TRBJ2-7,few,CASGGSSRDEQYF,TGTGCCAGCGGTGGCAGTTCGCGGGATGAGCAGTACTTC
NA,TRBV14,TRBJ2-3,NA,CASSQVDYLRGGGDTQYF,TGTGCCAGCAGCCAAGTCGACTACCTCAGGGGTGGGGGAGATACGCAGTATTTT
TRBD2,TRBV9,TRBJ2-3,NA,CASSVVGGGTDTQYF,TGTGCCAGCAGCGTAGTTGGCGGGGGGACAGATACGCAGTATTTT
TRBD2,TRBV4-1,TRBJ2-3,NA,CASSQQTSGRMNTQYF,TGCGCCAGCAGCCAACAGACTAGCGGGCGCATGAATACGCAGTATTTT
NA,TRBV7-3,TRBJ2-2,few,CASSQTVNTGELFF,TGTGCCAGCAGCCAGACAGTAAACACCGGGGAGCTGTTTTTT
NA,TRBV7-3,TRBJ2-2,NA,CASSTQGPNTGELFF,TGTGCCAGCAGCACCCAGGGCCCGAACACCGGGGAGCTGTTTTTT
TRBD2,TRBV30,TRBJ2-3,NA,CASRSSGASTDTQYF,TGTGCCAGCCGATCTAGCGGGGCGAGCACAGATACGCAGTATTTT
TRBD2,TRBV19,TRBJ2-7,NA,CASSKTSGKSIRSSYEQYF,TGTGCCAGTAGTAAAACTAGCGGGAAGTCCATCAGAAGCTCCTACGAGCAGTACTTC
TRBD2,TRBV5-1,TRBJ2-3,NA,CASSLLAGGVDTQYF,TGCGCCAGCAGCTTACTAGCGGGAGGAGTAGATACGCAGTATTTT
TRBD2,TRBV7-6,TRBJ2-3,NA,CASSPRLAGASSTDTQYF,TGTGCCAGCAGCCCCCGACTAGCGGGAGCCTCTAGCACAGATACGCAGTATTTT
NA,TRBV7-9,TRBJ2-7,once,CASSLDASSYEQYF,TGTGCCAGCAGCTTAGACGCCAGCTCCTACGAGCAGTACTTC
NA,TRBV19,TRBJ1-5,few,CASTIMGLINQPQHF,TGTGCCAGTACTATAATGGGGCTAATAAATCAGCCCCAGCATTTT
NA,TRBV6-2/TRBV6-3,TRBJ2-3,NA,CASSSGAVNTDTQYF,TGTGCCAGCAGTTCTGGGGCGGTCAACACAGATACGCAGTATTTT
NA,TRBV2,TRBJ2-3,NA,CAISRTVLTRDTQYF,TGTGCCATATCAAGGACGGTATTGACTAGGGATACGCAGTATTTT
NA,TRBV11-3,TRBJ1-1,NA,CASSYKAGLSTEAFF,TGTGCCAGCAGCTATAAGGCGGGTCTTAGCACTGAAGCTTTCTTT
NA,TRBV7-9,TRBJ1-5,NA,CASSFGNQPQHF,TGTGCCAGCAGCTTCGGGAATCAGCCCCAGCATTTT